This T cell receptor beta chain was observed in a study of T cell responses to AZD1222 COVID-19 vaccine. V shed 4 bases and J 1 base; nucleotides not matched to a gene: 7. CDR1 SGHRS and CDR2 YFSETQ come from the germline V gene. The CDR3 is 15 residues long. Study results and limitations: Females made up more of the donors, who were largely white British, and clonal diversity may have come out too low. Repertoire sampling occurred only after the peak T cell response. Unmutated variant regions are reportedly targeted by nearly half of spike-specific TCRs. At 160-218 and 743-854, vaccine-associated CD4 TCRs were dominant, and they spanned spike.

Repertoires were generated with immunoSEQ multiplex PCR, while TCRdb's copy carries only in-frame clones and drops some. The table includes about 130,000 clones, roughly nine tenths detected once. Note on this clone: No antigen is known for it.

This chain connects TRBV5-1 to TRBJ1-2; TRBD1 agrees at 7 bases. The sequence derives from an adult in good health. The source material was peripheral blood, sampled on day 0 of AZD1222 vaccination. The CDR3 loop is CASSPGTVNNYGYTF. CDR3 nucleotide sequence: TGCGCCAGCAGCCCGGGGACAGTGAATAACTATGGCTACACCTTC. Based on the CDR3 plus reference TRBV5-1 and TRBJ1-2, the full variable domain is KAGVTQTPRYLIKTRGQQVTLSCSPISGHRSVSWYQQTPGQGLQFLFEYFSETQRNKGNFPGRFSGRQFSNSRSEMNVSTLELGDSALYLCASSPGTVNNYGYTFGSGTRLTVV.